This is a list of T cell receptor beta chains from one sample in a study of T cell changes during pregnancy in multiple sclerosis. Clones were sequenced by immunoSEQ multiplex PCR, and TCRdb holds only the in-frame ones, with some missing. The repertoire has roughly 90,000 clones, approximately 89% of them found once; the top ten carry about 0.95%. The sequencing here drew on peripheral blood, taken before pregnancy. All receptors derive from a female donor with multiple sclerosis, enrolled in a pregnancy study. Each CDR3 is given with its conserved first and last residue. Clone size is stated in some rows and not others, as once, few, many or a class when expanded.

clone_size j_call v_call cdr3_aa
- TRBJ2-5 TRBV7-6 CASSAHLSGAETQYF
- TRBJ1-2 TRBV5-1 CASSLYSGDANGYTF
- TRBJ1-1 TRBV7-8 CASSPLVGVDTEAFF
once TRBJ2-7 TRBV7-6 CASSLVGQGGYEQYF
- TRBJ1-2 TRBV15 CATSRDPSGDGGYTF
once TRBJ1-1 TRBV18 CASSTQGGDTEAFF
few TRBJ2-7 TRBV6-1 CASSVVAGPSSYEQYF
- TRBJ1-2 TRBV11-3 CASSLGHEILSRGYTF
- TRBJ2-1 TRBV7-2 CASSLSGTSGYNEQFF
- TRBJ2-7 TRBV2 CASRGLGVAYEQYF
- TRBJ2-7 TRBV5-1 CASSRDSGSYEQYF
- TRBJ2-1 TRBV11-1 CASSLGGTRANNEQFF
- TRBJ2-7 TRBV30 CAWRGSLGLAGHYEQYF
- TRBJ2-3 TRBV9 CASSVGVDTQYF
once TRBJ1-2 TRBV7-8 CASSEGDPKTF
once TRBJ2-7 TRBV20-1 CSARAVDEQYF
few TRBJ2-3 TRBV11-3 CASSLSAGEGTQYF
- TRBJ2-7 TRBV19 CASTSTGPQARQYF
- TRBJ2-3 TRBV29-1 CSVRGGLIADTQYF
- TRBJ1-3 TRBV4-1 CASSQGDTSTGNTIYF
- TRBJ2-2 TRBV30 CACSGQVTGELFF
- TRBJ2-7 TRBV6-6 CASSYSSGQTYEQYF
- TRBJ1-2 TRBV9 CASSVGGGENGYTF
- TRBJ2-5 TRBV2 CASTGTSGGETQYF
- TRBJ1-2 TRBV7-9 CASSLQGGYTF
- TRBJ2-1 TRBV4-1 CASSQVRLAVYNEQFF
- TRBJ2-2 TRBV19 CASSHLHYTGELFF
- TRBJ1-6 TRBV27 CASSLPGQGYSPLHF
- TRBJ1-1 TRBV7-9 CASSPPGTALNTEAFF
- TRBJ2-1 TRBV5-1 CASSWGERYNEQFF
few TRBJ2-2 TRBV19 CASSIALGQTGELFF
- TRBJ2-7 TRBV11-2 CASSLGRIERYEQYF
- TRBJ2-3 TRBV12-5 CASGLSRTDTDTQYF
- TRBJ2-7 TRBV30 CAGNRDTSYEQYF
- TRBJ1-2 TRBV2 CASSEGTGLYGYTF
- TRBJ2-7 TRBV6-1 CASSETPQEFYEQYF
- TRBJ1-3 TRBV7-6 CASSPSSSGNTIYF
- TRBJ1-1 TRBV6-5 CASSLGVTNTEAFF
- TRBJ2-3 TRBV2 CASRLTGASTDTQYF
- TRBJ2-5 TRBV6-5 CASIKQGDETQYF
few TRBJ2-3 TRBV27 CASKARVTASTDTQYF
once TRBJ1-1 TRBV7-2 CASSSSGGVGTEAFF
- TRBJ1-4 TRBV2 CASSGGGTNEKLFF
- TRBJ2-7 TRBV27 CASSPRGINHEQYF
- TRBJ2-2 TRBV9 CASSVTALANEAGELFF
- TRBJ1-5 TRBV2 CATALMRGRQPQHF
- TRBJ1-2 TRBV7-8 CASRGGWRGYTF
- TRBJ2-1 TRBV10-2 CASKGTGGLSEQFF
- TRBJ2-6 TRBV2 CASSEYIIGGAMTGANVLTF
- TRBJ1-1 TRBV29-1 CSVRQGTLTEAFF